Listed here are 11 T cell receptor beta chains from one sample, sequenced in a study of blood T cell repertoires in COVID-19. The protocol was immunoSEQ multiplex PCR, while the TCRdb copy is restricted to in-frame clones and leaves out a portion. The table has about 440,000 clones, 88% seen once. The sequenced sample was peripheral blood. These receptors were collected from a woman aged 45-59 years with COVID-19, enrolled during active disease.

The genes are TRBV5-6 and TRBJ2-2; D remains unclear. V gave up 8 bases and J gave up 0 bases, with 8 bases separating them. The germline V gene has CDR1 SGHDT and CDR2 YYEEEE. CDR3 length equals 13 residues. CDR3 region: CASLRSNTGELFF. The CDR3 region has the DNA TGTGCCAGTTTGCGGTCGAACACCGGGGAGCTGTTTTTT.

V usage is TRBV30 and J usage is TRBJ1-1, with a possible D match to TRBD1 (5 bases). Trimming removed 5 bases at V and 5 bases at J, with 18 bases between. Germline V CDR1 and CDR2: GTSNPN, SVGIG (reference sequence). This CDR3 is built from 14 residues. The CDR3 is CAWRQAGRGTEAFF. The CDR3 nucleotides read TGTGCCTGGCGCCAGGCGGGGCGAGGAACTGAAGCTTTCTTT.

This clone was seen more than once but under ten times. The CDR3 DNA is TGTGCCAGCAGCTTCGACAATTATGGCTACACCTTC. Its translation: CASSFDNYGYTF. The rearrangement links TRBV7-9 to TRBJ1-2; no reliable D call. The length of the CDR3 is 12 residues. Trimming left V 3 bases short and J 5 bases short, with 7 bases between. CDR1 and CDR2 (germline): SEHNR, FQNEAQ (reference sequence).

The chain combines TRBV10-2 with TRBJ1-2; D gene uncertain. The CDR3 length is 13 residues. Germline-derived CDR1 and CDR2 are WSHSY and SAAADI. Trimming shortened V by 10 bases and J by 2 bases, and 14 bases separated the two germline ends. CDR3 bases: TGCGCCACCACCCCCCGGGGAAACTATGGCTACACCTTC. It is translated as CATTPRGNYGYTF.

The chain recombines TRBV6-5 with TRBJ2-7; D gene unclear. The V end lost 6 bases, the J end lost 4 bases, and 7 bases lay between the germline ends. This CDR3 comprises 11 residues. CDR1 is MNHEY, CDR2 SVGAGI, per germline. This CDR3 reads CASRAPYEQYF. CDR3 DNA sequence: TGTGCCAGCAGGGCTCCATACGAGCAGTACTTC.

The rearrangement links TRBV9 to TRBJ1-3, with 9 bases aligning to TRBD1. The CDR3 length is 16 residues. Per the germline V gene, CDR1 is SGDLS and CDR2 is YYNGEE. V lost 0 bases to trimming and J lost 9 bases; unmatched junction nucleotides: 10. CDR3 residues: CASSVEIRDRESTIYF. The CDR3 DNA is TGTGCCAGCAGCGTAGAAATCCGGGACAGGGAGAGCACCATATATTTT.

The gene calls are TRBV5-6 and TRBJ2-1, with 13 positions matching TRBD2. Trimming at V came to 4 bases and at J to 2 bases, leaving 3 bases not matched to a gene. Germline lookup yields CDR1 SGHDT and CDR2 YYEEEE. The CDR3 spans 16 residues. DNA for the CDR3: TGTGCCAGCAGCGGCGGACTAGCGGGGGCCTACAATGAGCAGTTCTTC. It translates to CASSGGLAGAYNEQFF.

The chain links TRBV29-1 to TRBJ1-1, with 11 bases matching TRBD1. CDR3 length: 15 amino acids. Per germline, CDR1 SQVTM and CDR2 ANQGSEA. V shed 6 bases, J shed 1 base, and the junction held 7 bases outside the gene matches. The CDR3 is CSVRGTGGPNTEAFF. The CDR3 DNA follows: TGCAGCGTCCGAGGGACAGGGGGACCGAACACTGAAGCTTTCTTT.

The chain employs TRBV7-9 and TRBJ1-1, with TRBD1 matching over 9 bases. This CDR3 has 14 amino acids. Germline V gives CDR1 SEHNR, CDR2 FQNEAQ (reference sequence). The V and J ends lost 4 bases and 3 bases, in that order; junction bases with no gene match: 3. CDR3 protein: CASSSGTGYTEAFF. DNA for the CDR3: TGTGCCAGCAGCTCCGGGACAGGGTACACTGAAGCTTTCTTT.

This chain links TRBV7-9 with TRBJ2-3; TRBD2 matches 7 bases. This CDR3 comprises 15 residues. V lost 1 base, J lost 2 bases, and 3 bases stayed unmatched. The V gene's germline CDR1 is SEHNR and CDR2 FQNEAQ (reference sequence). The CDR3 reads CASSLVGLTTDTQYF. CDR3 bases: TGTGCCAGCAGCTTAGTGGGACTAACCACAGATACGCAGTATTTT.

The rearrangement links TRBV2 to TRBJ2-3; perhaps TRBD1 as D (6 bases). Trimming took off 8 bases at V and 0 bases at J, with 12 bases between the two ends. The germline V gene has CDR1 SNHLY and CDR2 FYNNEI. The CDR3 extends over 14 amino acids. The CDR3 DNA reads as TGTGCCAGCGGACAGTCCTTTAGCACAGATACGCAGTATTTT. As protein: CASGQSFSTDTQYF.